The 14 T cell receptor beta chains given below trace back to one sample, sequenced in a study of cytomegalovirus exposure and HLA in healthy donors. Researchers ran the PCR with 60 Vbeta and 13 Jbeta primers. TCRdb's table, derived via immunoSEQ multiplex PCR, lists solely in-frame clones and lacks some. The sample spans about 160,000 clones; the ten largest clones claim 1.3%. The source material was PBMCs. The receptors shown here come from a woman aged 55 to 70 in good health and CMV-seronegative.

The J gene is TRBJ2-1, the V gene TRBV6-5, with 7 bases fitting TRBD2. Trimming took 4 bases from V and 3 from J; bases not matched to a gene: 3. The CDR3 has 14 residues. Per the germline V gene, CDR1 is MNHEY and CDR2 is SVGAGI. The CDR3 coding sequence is TGTGCCAGCAGTTGGGAGGGAAGCTACAATGAGCAGTTCTTC. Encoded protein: CASSWEGSYNEQFF.

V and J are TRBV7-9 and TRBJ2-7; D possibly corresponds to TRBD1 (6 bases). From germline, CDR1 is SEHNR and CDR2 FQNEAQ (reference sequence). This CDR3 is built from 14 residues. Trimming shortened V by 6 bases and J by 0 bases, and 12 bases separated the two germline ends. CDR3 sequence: CASRFSGHSYEQYF. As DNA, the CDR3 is TGTGCCAGCAGATTCTCGGGACACTCCTACGAGCAGTACTTC.

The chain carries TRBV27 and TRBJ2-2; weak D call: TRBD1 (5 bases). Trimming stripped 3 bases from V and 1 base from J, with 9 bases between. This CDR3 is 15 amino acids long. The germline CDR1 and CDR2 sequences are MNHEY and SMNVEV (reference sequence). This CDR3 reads CASSFRGGNTGELFF. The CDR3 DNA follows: TGTGCCAGCAGTTTTAGGGGTGGGAACACCGGGGAGCTGTTTTTT.

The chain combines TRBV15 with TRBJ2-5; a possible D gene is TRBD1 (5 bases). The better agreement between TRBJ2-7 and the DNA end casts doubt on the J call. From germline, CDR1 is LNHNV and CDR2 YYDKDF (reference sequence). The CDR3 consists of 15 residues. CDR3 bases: TGTGCCACCAGCAGAGATAGGACAAGGACCTACGAGCAGTACTTC. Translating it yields CATSRDRTRTYEQYF.

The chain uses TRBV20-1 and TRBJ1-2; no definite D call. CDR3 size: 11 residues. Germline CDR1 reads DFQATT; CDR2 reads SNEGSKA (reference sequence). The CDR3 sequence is CSIDGDYGYTF. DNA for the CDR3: TGCAGCATCGACGGGGACTATGGCTACACCTTC.

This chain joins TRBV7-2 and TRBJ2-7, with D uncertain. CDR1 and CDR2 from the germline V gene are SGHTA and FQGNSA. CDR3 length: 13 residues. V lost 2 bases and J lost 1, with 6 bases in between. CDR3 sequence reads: CASSLRRSYEQYF. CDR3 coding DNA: TGTGCCAGCAGCTTACGCCGGTCCTACGAGCAGTACTTC.

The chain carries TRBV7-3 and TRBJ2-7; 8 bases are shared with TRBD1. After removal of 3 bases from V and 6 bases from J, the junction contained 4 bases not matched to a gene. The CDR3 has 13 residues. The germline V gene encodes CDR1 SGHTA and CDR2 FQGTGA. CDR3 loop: CASSFITGGEQYF. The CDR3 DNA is TGTGCCAGCAGCTTTATCACAGGGGGCGAGCAGTACTTC.

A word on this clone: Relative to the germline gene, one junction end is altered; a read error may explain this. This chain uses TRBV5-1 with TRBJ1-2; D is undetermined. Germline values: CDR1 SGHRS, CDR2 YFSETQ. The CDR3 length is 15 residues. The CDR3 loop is CASSLGPEGHYGCTF. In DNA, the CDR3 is TGCGCCAGCAGCTTGGGGCCGGAAGGCCACTATGGCTGCACCTTC.

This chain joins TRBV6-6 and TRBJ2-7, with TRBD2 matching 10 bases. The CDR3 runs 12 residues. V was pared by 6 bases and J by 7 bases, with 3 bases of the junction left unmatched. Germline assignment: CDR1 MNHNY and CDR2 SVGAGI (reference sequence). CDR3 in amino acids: CASSLAGEEQYF. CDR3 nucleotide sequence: TGTGCCAGCAGCCTAGCGGGAGAAGAGCAGTACTTC.

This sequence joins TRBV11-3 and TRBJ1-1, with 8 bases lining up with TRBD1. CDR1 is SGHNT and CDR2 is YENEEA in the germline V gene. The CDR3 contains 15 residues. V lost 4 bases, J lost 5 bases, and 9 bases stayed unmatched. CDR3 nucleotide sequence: TGTGCCAGCAGCTCCGGGACAGGACCGGGGACTGAAGCTTTCTTT. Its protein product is CASSSGTGPGTEAFF. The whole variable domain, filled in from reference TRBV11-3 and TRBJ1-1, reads EAGVVQSPRYKIIEKKQPVAFWCNPISGHNTLYWYLQNLGQGPELLIRYENEEAVDDSQLPKDRFSAERLKGVDSTLKIQPAELGDSAVYLCASSSGTGPGTEAFFGQGTRLTVV.

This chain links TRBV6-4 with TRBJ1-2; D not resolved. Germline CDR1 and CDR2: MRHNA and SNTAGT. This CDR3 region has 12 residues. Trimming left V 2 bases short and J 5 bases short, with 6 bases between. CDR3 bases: TGTGCCAGCAGTGACCCAGCGTATGGCTACACCTTC. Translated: CASSDPAYGYTF.

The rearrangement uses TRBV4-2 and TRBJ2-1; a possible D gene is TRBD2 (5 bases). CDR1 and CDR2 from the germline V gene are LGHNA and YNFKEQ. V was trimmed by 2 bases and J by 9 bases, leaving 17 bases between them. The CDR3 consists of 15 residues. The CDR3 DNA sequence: TGTGCCAGCAGCCAAAGACTACCCCGACTTGGTGAGCAGTTCTTC. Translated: CASSQRLPRLGEQFF.

The CDR3 protein is CASSGDRKGNQPQHF. In DNA form, the CDR3 reads TGTGCCAGCAGCGGGGACAGAAAGGGCAATCAGCCCCAGCATTTT. The chain couples TRBV16 to TRBJ1-5, with TRBD1 matching 7 bases. Germline CDR1 KGHSY, CDR2 FQNENV. The CDR3 is 15 residues long. V lost 5 bases and J lost 2; bases outside the gene matches: 6.

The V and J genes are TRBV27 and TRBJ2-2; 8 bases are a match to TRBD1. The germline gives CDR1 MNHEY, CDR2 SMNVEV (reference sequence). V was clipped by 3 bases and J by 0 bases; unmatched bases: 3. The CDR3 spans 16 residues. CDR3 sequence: CASSFRTGSNTGELFF. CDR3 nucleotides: TGTGCCAGCAGTTTCCGGACAGGGTCGAACACCGGGGAGCTGTTTTTT.